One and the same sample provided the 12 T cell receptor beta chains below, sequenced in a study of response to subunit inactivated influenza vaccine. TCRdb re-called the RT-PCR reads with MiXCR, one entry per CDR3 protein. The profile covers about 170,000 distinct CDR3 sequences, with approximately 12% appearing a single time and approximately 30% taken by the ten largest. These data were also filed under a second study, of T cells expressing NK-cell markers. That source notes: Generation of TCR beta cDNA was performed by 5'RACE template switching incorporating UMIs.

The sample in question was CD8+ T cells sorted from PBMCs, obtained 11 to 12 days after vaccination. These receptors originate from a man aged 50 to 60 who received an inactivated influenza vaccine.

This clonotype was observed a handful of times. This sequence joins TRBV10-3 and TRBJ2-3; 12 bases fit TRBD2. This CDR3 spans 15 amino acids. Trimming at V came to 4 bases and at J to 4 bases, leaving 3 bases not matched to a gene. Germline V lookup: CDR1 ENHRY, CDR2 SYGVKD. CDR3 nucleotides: TGTGCCATCAGTGGGACTAGCGGGAAATCAGATACGCAGTATTTT. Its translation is CAISGTSGKSDTQYF.

DNA for the CDR3: TGCGCCAGCAGTAAGCGATCGAACACTGAAGCTTTCTTT. Protein product: CASSKRSNTEAFF. This rearrangement joins TRBV10-2 to TRBJ1-1; D gene unclear. Germline CDR1 and CDR2: WSHSY and SAAADI. The CDR3 runs to 13 residues. Deletions cut 5 bases from V and 1 base from J, with 8 bases between.

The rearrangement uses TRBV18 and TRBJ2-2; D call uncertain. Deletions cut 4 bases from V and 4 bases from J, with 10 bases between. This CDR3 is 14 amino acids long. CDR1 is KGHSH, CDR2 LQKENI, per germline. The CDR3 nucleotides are TGTGCCAGCTCACACAGACCATCCACCGGGGAGCTGTTTTTT. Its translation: CASSHRPSTGELFF.

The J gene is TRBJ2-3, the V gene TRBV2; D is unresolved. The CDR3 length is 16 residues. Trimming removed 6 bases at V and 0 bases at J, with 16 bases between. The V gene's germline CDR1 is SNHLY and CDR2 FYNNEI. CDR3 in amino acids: CASSSTLEVSTDTQYF. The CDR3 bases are TGTGCCAGCAGCAGCACTCTAGAAGTTAGCACAGATACGCAGTATTTT.

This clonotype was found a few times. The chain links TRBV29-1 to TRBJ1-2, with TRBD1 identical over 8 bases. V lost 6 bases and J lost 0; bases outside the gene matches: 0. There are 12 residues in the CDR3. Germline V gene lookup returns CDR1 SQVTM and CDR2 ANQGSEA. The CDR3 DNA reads TGCAGCGTGGACAGGGCTAACTATGGCTACACCTTC. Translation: CSVDRANYGYTF. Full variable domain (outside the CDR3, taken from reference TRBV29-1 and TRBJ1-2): SAVISQKPSRDICQRGTSLTIQCQVDSQVTMMFWYRQQPGQSLTLIATANQGSEATYESGFVIDKFPISRPNLTFSTLTVSNMSPEDSSIYLCSVDRANYGYTFGSGTRLTVV.

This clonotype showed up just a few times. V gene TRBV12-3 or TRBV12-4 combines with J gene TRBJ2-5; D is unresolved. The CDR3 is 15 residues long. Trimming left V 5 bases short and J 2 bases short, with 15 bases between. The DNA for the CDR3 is TGTGCCAGCAGTCTAGGGCTTTCGGCGCAAGAGACCCAGTACTTC. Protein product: CASSLGLSAQETQYF.

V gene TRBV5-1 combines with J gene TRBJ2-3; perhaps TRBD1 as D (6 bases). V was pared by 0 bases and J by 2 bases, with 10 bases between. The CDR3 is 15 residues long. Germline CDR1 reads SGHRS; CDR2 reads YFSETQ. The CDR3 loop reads CASSLVRTDTDTQYF. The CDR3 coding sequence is TGCGCCAGCAGCTTGGTCCGGACAGACACAGATACGCAGTATTTT.

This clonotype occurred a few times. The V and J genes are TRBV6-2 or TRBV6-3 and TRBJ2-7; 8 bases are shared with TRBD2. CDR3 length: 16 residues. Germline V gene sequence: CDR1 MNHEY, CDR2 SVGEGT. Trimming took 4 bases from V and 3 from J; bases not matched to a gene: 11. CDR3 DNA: TGTGCCAGCAGTTCTCCTCCGGGACTAGAGATCTACGAGCAGTACTTC. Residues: CASSSPPGLEIYEQYF.

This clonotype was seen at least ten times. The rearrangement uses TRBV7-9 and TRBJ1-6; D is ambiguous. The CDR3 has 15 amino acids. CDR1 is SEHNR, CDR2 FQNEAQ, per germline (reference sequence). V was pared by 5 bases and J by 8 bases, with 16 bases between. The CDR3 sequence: CASSRTERTDSPLHF. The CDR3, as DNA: TGTGCCAGCAGCCGGACTGAACGCACCGATTCACCCCTCCACTTT.

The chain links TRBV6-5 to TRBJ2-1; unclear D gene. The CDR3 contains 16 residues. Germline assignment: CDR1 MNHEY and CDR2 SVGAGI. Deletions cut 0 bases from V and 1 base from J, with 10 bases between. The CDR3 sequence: CASSYSETYSYNEQFF. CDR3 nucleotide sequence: TGTGCCAGCAGTTACTCGGAGACTTATTCCTACAATGAGCAGTTCTTC.

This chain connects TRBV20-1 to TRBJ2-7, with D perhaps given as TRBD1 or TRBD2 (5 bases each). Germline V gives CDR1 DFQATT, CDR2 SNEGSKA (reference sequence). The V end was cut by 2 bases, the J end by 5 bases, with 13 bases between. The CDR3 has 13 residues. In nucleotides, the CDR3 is TGCAGTGCTAGACACTCCGGGGCCCACGAGCAGTACTTC. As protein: CSARHSGAHEQYF.

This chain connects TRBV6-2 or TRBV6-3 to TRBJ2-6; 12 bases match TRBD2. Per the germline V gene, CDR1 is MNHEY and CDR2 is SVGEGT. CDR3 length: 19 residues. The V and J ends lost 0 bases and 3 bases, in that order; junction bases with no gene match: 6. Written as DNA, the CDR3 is TGTGCCAGCAGTTACTCTGCTAGCGGGAGGGCTAATGGGGCCAACGTCCTGACTTTC. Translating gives CASSYSASGRANGANVLTF.